The 13 T cell receptor beta chains below come from one sample, sequenced in a study of T cell clones after liver transplantation. Clones were sequenced by immunoSEQ multiplex PCR, and TCRdb holds only the in-frame ones, with some missing. The profile covers roughly 70,000 clones, with over 85% appearing a single time and about 2.5% taken by the ten largest. The sequencing here drew on CD4+ T cells from blood, taken before liver transplant. These receptors were obtained from a human donor who received a liver transplant.

The V gene is TRBV16, the J gene TRBJ1-2; D is ambiguous. V was pared by 0 bases and J by 8 bases, with 7 bases between. CDR1 is KGHSY and CDR2 is FQNENV in the germline V gene. The CDR3 contains 12 residues. CDR3 DNA sequence: TGTGCCAGCAGCCAATCGAGGACCGGCTACACCTTC. It codes for CASSQSRTGYTF. The variable domain in full, completed from reference TRBV16 and TRBJ1-2, reads GEEVAQTPKHLVRGEGQKAKLYCAPIKGHSYVFWYQQVLKNEFKFLISFQNENVFDETGMPKERFSAKCLPNSPCSLEIQATKLEDSAVYFCASSQSRTGYTFGSGTRLTVV.

CDR3: CASSYPPPYEQYF. The CDR3 nucleotides read TGTGCCAGCAGTTACCCGCCTCCCTACGAGCAGTACTTC. The chain recombines TRBV6-6 with TRBJ2-7, with D hard to call. V gave up 2 bases and J gave up 2 bases, with 7 bases separating them. The CDR3 totals 13 residues. Looked up from germline, CDR1 is MNHNY and CDR2 is SVGAGI (reference sequence).

This chain joins TRBV2 and TRBJ2-2; TRBD1 might be the D (5 bases). The CDR3 has 13 amino acids. V lost 7 bases and J lost 6, with 12 bases in between. Germline CDR1 SNHLY, CDR2 FYNNEI. The CDR3 sequence: CASTKQVPGELFF. CDR3 nucleotide sequence: TGTGCCAGCACCAAACAGGTTCCCGGGGAGCTGTTTTTT.

The chain is built from TRBV7-2 and TRBJ2-3, with TRBD2 identical over 11 bases. The CDR3 length is 16 residues. CDR1 is SGHTA, CDR2 FQGNSA, per germline. The ends lost 5 bases at V and 9 bases at J; junction bases unmatched: 13. CDR3 protein: CASSQTFSGRAGTQYF. CDR3 DNA sequence: TGTGCCAGCAGCCAAACCTTTAGCGGGAGGGCCGGGACGCAGTATTTT. The complete variable domain, with remaining parts taken from reference TRBV7-2 and TRBJ2-3, reads GAGVSQSPSNKVTEKGKDVELRCDPISGHTALYWYRQSLGQGLEFLIYFQGNSAPDKSGLPSDRFSAERTGGSVSTLTIQRTQQEDSAVYLCASSQTFSGRAGTQYFGPGTRLTVL.

This sequence joins TRBV20-1 and TRBJ1-1; no clear D gene. The V gene's germline CDR1 is DFQATT and CDR2 SNEGSKA (reference sequence). The CDR3 is 11 residues long. V was trimmed by 0 bases and J by 12 bases, leaving 11 bases between them. The chain's CDR3 is CSARDAGVTFF. The CDR3 DNA reads TGCAGTGCTAGAGATGCCGGGGTAACTTTCTTT.

The V call is TRBV5-4, the J call TRBJ2-3; tentatively, D is TRBD1 (5 bases). Trimming shortened V by 4 bases and J by 2 bases, and 11 bases separated the two germline ends. The germline CDR1 and CDR2 sequences are SGHNT and YYREEE (reference sequence). The CDR3 totals 14 residues. CDR3 loop: CASSLRAVTDTQYF. CDR3 DNA sequence: TGTGCCAGCAGCCTCAGGGCCGTCACAGATACGCAGTATTTT.

This chain uses TRBV9 with TRBJ2-3; a possible D gene is TRBD1 (6 bases). Germline CDR1 is SGDLS and CDR2 is YYNGEE. V was cut by 0 bases and J by 6 bases, with 14 bases left in between. The CDR3 runs to 15 residues. CDR3 coding DNA: TGTGCCAGCAGCGTAGGGGGGCCCGTCTTGGATACGCAGTATTTT. This translates into CASSVGGPVLDTQYF.

The chain recombines TRBV19 with TRBJ2-7, with 9 bases that match TRBD2. Germline V gives CDR1 LNHDA, CDR2 SQIVND (reference sequence). The CDR3 has 15 residues. The ends lost 6 bases at V and 1 base at J; junction bases unmatched: 7. Here the CDR3 reads CASRPSREGSYEQYF. DNA for the CDR3: TGTGCCAGTAGGCCGTCGCGGGAGGGTTCCTACGAGCAGTACTTC.

The chain combines TRBV28 with TRBJ2-7; D remains ambiguous. Trimming cost V 2 bases and J 5 bases, with 10 bases left between them. The CDR3 totals 13 residues. CDR1 and CDR2 (germline): MDHEN, SYDVKM. The CDR3 region has the DNA TGTGCCAGCAGTTTAATCGGCCCTGACGAGCAGTACTTC. It is translated as CASSLIGPDEQYF.

This clone was recorded once. This chain links TRBV12-5 with TRBJ2-3; D gene unclear. The CDR3 has 11 amino acids. V was cut by 3 bases and J by 3 bases, with 1 base left in between. Germline CDR1 reads LGHNT; CDR2 reads FRNRAP. The CDR3 is CASGFTDTQYF. CDR3 DNA: TGTGCTAGTGGTTTTACAGATACGCAGTATTTT.

The rearrangement joins TRBV2 to TRBJ2-1; D call uncertain. Germline values: CDR1 SNHLY, CDR2 FYNNEI. The CDR3 is made up of 13 amino acids. V gave up 0 bases and J gave up 8 bases, with 8 bases separating them. The CDR3 loop is CASSEAPGHEQFF. CDR3 sequence (DNA): TGTGCCAGCAGTGAAGCGCCTGGGCATGAGCAGTTCTTC.

This clone was recorded a few times. The chain couples TRBV7-8 to TRBJ2-2; D not resolved. V shed 2 bases and J shed 3 bases, with 4 bases lying between them. The CDR3 consists of 13 residues. Per the germline V gene, CDR1 is SGHVS and CDR2 is FQNEAQ. The DNA of the CDR3 is TGTGCCAGCAGCTTACCTGACACCGGGGAGCTGTTTTTT. Encoded protein: CASSLPDTGELFF.

The chain carries TRBV7-9 and TRBJ2-3; 10 positions match TRBD2. Trimming cost V 1 base and J 6 bases; bases outside gene matches: 4. CDR3 length equals 15 residues. In germline, CDR1 is SEHNR, CDR2 FQNEAQ (reference sequence). As DNA, the CDR3 is TGTGCCAGCAGCTTAGTAGCGGGAGGATCCGATACGCAGTATTTT. It codes for CASSLVAGGSDTQYF.